This T cell receptor (beta chain) was identified in a study of cytomegalovirus exposure and HLA in healthy donors. A word on this clone: The antigen is undetermined.

General study points: Whilst most TCR sequences proved rare, a subset of public TCRs occurred across many donors. An analysis done earlier found most TCR beta V segments productive about 87% or about 30% of the time.

60 Vbeta and 13 Jbeta primers were used in PCR. Profiled with immunoSEQ multiplex PCR; TCRdb holds only in-frame clones, not every one. This table has around 180,000 clones, around 84% appearing once. The material sequenced was PBMCs. This TCR derives from a woman aged 18-35 years in good health and CMV-seronegative.

The CDR3 loop is CASSVLGGGTEAFF. CDR3 DNA sequence: TGTGCCAGCAGCGTATTGGGAGGAGGAACTGAAGCTTTCTTT. The chain has TRBV9 and TRBJ1-1; D remains unclear. The CDR3 runs 14 residues. From germline, CDR1 is SGDLS and CDR2 YYNGEE. V was pared by 1 base and J by 5 bases, with 12 bases between.